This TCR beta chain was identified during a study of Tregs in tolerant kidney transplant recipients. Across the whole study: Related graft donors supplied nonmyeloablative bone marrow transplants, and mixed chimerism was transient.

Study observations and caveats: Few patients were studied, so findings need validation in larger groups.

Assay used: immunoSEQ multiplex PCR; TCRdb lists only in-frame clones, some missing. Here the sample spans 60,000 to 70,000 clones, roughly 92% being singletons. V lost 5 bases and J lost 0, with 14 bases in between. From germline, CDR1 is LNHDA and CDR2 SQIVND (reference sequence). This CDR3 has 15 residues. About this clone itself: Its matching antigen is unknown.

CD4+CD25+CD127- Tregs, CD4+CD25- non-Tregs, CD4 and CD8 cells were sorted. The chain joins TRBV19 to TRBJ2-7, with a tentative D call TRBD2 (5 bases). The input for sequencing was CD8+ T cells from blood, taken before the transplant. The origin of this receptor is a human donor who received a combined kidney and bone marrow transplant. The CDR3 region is CASSPGTRSSYEQYF. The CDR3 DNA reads TGTGCCAGTAGTCCTGGCACTAGAAGCTCCTACGAGCAGTACTTC.